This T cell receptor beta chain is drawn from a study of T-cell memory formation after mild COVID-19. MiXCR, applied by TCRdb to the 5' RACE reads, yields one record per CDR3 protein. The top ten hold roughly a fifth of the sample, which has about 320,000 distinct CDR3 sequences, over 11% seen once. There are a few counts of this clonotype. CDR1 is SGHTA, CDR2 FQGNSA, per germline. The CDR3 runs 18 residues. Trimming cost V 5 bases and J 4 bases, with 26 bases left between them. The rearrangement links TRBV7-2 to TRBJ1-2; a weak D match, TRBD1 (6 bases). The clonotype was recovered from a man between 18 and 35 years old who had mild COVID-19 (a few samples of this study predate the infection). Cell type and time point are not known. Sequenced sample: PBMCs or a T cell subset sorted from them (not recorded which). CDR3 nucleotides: TGTGCCAGCAGCCCAGGTCAGAGTGACAGGCGCTTTTTCTATGGCTACACCTTC. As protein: CASSPGQSDRRFFYGYTF.